This entry lists 18 T cell receptor beta chains sequenced from one sample in a study of CD8 T cells in ankylosing spondylitis. Via MiXCR, TCRdb re-called the 5' RACE reads, giving one row per CDR3 protein. Altogether roughly 160,000 distinct CDR3 sequences are present, 9.8% being singletons, with the ten largest covering more than 12%. The sequencing input was blood, either unsorted or a sorted T cell fraction (not recorded which). The receptors shown here come from a female donor with ankylosing spondylitis or in good health (not recorded which).

This clonotype was seen repeatedly, ten times or more. The V gene is TRBV4-3, the J gene TRBJ2-3; D is uncertain. Trimming stripped 2 bases from V and 5 bases from J, with 8 bases between. The CDR3 length is 13 residues. CDR1 and CDR2 (germline): LGHNA, YSLEER. The CDR3 loop is CASSQPGGDTQYF. The CDR3 bases are TGCGCCAGCAGCCAACCCGGTGGAGATACGCAGTATTTT.

This clonotype was counted ten times or more. J is TRBJ2-5 and V is TRBV7-8, with D perhaps given as TRBD1 or TRBD2 (5 bases each). The CDR3 runs to 15 residues. CDR1 SGHVS and CDR2 FQNEAQ come from the germline V gene. V lost 3 bases and J lost 3, with 14 bases in between. CDR3 bases: TGTGCCAGCAGCTTCCGGGGCCAGGCTAAAGAGACCCAGTACTTC. As protein: CASSFRGQAKETQYF.

This clonotype has ten or more counts. The J gene is TRBJ1-2, the V gene TRBV27; possible D gene TRBD1, 5 bases. The CDR3 is 19 amino acids. Germline V lookup: CDR1 MNHEY, CDR2 SMNVEV (reference sequence). V was trimmed by 6 bases and J by 1 base, leaving 27 bases between them. This CDR3 is CASSTTSPGPGVVNYGYTF. The CDR3 coding sequence is TGTGCCAGCAGCACTACATCTCCGGGACCCGGGGTAGTTAACTATGGCTACACCTTC.

This clonotype has more than one count but fewer than ten. This chain joins TRBV12-3 or TRBV12-4 and TRBJ2-2; 7 nucleotides line up with TRBD1. J gave up 4 bases and V 2 bases, and 4 bases lay outside the gene matches. The CDR3 contains 15 residues. The CDR3 loop reads CASSLPGQFTGELFF. DNA for the CDR3: TGTGCCAGCAGTTTACCGGGACAGTTCACCGGGGAGCTGTTTTTT.

This sequence joins TRBV10-3 and TRBJ2-6; D might be TRBD1 or TRBD2, each matching 5 bases. CDR3 length equals 17 residues. V was shortened by 2 bases and J by 0 bases, with 11 bases between the two germline ends. Germline V CDR1 and CDR2: ENHRY, SYGVKD. CDR3 in amino acids: CAISEPGQDSGANVLTF. The CDR3 coding sequence is TGTGCCATCAGTGAGCCGGGGCAGGACTCTGGGGCCAACGTCCTGACTTTC.

This clonotype was observed a handful of times. V usage is TRBV9 and J usage is TRBJ2-1, with 8 bases aligning to TRBD1. Trimming took 3 bases from V and 7 from J; bases not matched to a gene: 6. The germline gives CDR1 SGDLS, CDR2 YYNGEE. The CDR3 totals 14 residues. As DNA, the CDR3 is TGTGCCAGCAGCGCGCAGGGGGCAGGAAATGAGCAGTTCTTC. Translation: CASSAQGAGNEQFF.

This clonotype has a handful of counts. This chain uses TRBV7-2 with TRBJ1-1, with D unresolved. The CDR3 spans 14 residues. The germline CDR1 and CDR2 sequences are SGHTA and FQGNSA. Trimming pared 2 bases from V and 1 base from J, leaving 8 bases between. CDR3 coding DNA: TGTGCCAGCAGCTTACTAGACAAGAACACTGAAGCTTTCTTT. Amino acid sequence: CASSLLDKNTEAFF.

This clonotype was counted between two and nine times. The V and J genes are TRBV2 and TRBJ2-1, with 8 bases aligning to TRBD2. This CDR3 has 15 residues. The V gene end was trimmed by 6 bases and the J gene end by 8 bases; junction bases not matched to a gene: 12. Germline CDR1 and CDR2: SNHLY and FYNNEI. This CDR3 reads CASRRDSGALDEQFF. DNA of the CDR3: TGTGCCAGCAGGAGGGATAGCGGGGCTCTCGATGAGCAGTTCTTC. The full variable domain, in which reference TRBV2 and TRBJ2-1 provide the parts outside the CDR3, is EPEVTQTPSHQVTQMGQEVILRCVPISNHLYFYWYRQILGQKVEFLVSFYNNEISEKSEIFDDQFSVERPDGSNFTLKIRSTKLEDSAMYFCASRRDSGALDEQFFGPGTRLTVL.

As DNA, the CDR3 is TGCGCCAGCAGCCAGAGACAGGAGAGCCTACAAGAGACCCAGTACTTC. Its translation: CASSQRQESLQETQYF. This rearrangement joins TRBV4-1 to TRBJ2-5; the D gene is possibly TRBD1 (6 bases). There are 16 residues in the CDR3. Germline-derived CDR1 and CDR2 are MGHRA and YSYEKL. V lost 3 bases and J 2 bases, leaving 16 bases between the germline ends.

The V call is TRBV7-9, the J call TRBJ1-3; D unclear. Germline V lookup: CDR1 SEHNR, CDR2 FQNEAQ (reference sequence). The CDR3 is made up of 13 amino acids. V dropped 4 bases and J dropped 7 bases, with 11 bases sitting between them. This CDR3 reads CASSSSGENTIYF. CDR3 sequence (DNA): TGTGCCAGCAGCTCTTCTGGGGAGAACACCATATATTTT.

The chain couples TRBV7-6 to TRBJ2-1; 8 bases map to TRBD2. V lost 1 base, J lost 7 bases, and 6 bases stayed unmatched. The CDR3 runs 15 residues. CDR1 and CDR2 from the germline V gene are SGHVS and FNYEAQ. The CDR3 loop is CASSLVGRDLNEQFF. In nucleotides, the CDR3 is TGTGCCAGCAGCTTAGTCGGGAGGGATTTGAATGAGCAGTTCTTC.

J is TRBJ2-7 and V is TRBV5-7; D not resolved. TRBV5-7 is an ORF for which the function is uncertain. Trimming left V 4 bases short and J 2 bases short, with 13 bases between. The CDR3 loop spans 14 amino acids. The CDR3 nucleotides read TGTGCCAGCAGCCACTCTTACGTTACCTACGAGCAGTACTTC. Protein product: CASSHSYVTYEQYF.

This clonotype was observed many times. This chain links TRBV10-3 with TRBJ2-1, with TRBD2 matching 8 bases. This CDR3 comprises 15 residues. Germline CDR1 ENHRY, CDR2 SYGVKD. The trim removed 0 bases at V and 6 bases at J, leaving 4 bases unmatched. CDR3 region: CAISESKLAANEQFF. Here the CDR3 DNA reads TGTGCCATCAGTGAGTCGAAACTAGCGGCCAATGAGCAGTTCTTC.

V and J are TRBV9 and TRBJ2-2; 7 bases agree with TRBD1. J gave up 6 bases and V 2 bases, and 10 bases lay outside the gene matches. CDR1 SGDLS and CDR2 YYNGEE come from the germline V gene. The CDR3 totals 16 residues. The DNA for the CDR3 is TGTGCCAGCAGCGTCTCGGGACAGCAACGATCCGGGGAGCTGTTTTTT. Residues: CASSVSGQQRSGELFF.

This clonotype has a count of ten or more. The V and J genes are TRBV6-4 and TRBJ2-3; D ambiguous. Germline assignment: CDR1 MRHNA and CDR2 SNTAGT. The V gene lost 7 bases and the J gene lost 3 bases, with 5 bases spanning the gap. The length of the CDR3 is 11 residues. This CDR3 is CASTPTDTQYF. The CDR3 bases are TGTGCCAGCACCCCTACAGATACGCAGTATTTT.

There are a few counts of this clonotype. The chain carries TRBV27 and TRBJ2-7, with 7 positions matching TRBD1. This CDR3 has 16 residues. CDR1 is MNHEY and CDR2 is SMNVEV in the germline V gene (reference sequence). V was clipped by 6 bases and J by 6 bases; unmatched bases: 17. The CDR3 region is CASSLGSTGLRGEQYF. DNA of the CDR3: TGTGCCAGCAGCCTAGGGTCGACAGGGCTTAGGGGCGAGCAGTACTTC.

The genes are TRBV6-5 and TRBJ2-1; 7 nucleotides agree with TRBD2. V lost 0 bases and J lost 4; bases outside the gene matches: 3. The CDR3 sequence is 15 residues long. In germline, CDR1 is MNHEY, CDR2 SVGAGI. CDR3 region: CASSYSGTKYNEQFF. The CDR3, as DNA: TGTGCCAGCAGTTACTCGGGGACTAAATACAATGAGCAGTTCTTC.

The chain links TRBV27 to TRBJ2-1, with 8 bases aligning to TRBD2. There are 15 residues in the CDR3. Germline CDR1 reads MNHEY; CDR2 reads SMNVEV (reference sequence). V shed 5 bases, J shed 7 bases, and the junction held 10 bases outside the gene matches. CDR3 protein: CASSPVAGRGNEQFF. CDR3 DNA sequence: TGTGCCAGCAGTCCAGTAGCGGGAAGGGGGAATGAGCAGTTCTTC.